This TCR beta chain was recovered during a study of cytomegalovirus exposure and HLA in healthy donors (dated by TCRdb to about 2017). Regarding the study in general: A later analysis indicated that the 120 validation repertoires were generated on the platform also employed for the 700 or so repertoires of the first cohort. The aim of the study was to test whether cataloging public T cell receptors could identify signatures of past pathogen exposure. Along with the approximately 700-subject first cohort, a separate validation cohort of some 130 different subjects was used. High-throughput TCR immunosequencing, statistical association of individual TCRs with disease status, and machine learning were combined to predict cytomegalovirus infection status.

This clone appeared a few times. Its antigen has not been determined. Base qualities are not recorded, but no much larger clone differs from it by a single base. Measured from the cysteine to the phenylalanine, the CDR3 is 16 residues long. The entry retains the CDR3 DNA only, 48 bases that are in frame from base 1. V trim: 0 bases; J trim: 6 bases; unmatched bases: 6. Taken from the germline V gene (reference sequence), the CDR1 and CDR2 loops are MNHEY and SMNVEV. Separate from the roughly 630-subject first cohort, the validation cohort of about 110 subjects was the group to which the donors belonged. Libraries were prepared through the immunoSEQ multiplex PCR assay. The original pipeline was this. A statistical classification framework was developed to diagnose cytomegalovirus status using the catalog of TCR beta chain sequences. TCRdb stores this immuneACCESS table with in-frame sequences only. Part of the clones is absent; in the studies checked, under half of the shortfall reflects unresolved V genes, and no reason is known for the rest. The V and J calls and clone size come from that table; D and trimming were worked out from the DNA. The sample records 220,000 or so clones, around 80% of which are singletons. In total, the top ten clones hold about 14% of the sample.

Results the study describes overall, beyond this receptor: In vitro tests confirmed that a few of the cytomegalovirus-associated TCR beta chains recognize cytomegalovirus antigens. According to the authors, the approach could potentially be generalized to other disease states and immunological phenotypes. The study gave a list of under 200 TCR beta chains associated with cytomegalovirus. The validation cohort had no HLA typing available for a later analysis, so co-occurrence within that cohort was assessed over all 130 or so repertoires. In a later analysis, TCRs clustered in the first cohort were found to also tend to co-occur in the 130 or so validation repertoires, with approximately 95% of cluster scores above 0. Most TCR sequences were observed very rarely across donors, whereas some public TCRs were present in many individuals. The classifier was reported to diagnose cytomegalovirus status with high specificity and sensitivity in both the original and validation cohorts.

Recombination joined TRBV27 with TRBJ2-1, and TRBD2 aligns with 9 junction nucleotides. The sample taken for sequencing was PBMCs. This clonotype was obtained from a woman in her 30s in good health and CMV-seropositive. The CDR3 corresponds to CASSLSGGLAGNEQFF. The nucleotide sequence reads as follows: TGTGCCAGCAGTTTATCGGGGGGACTAGCCGGCAATGAGCAGTTCTTC.